The entry below gives a single TCR beta chain sequence along with its context. No antigen is known for it. This record belongs to a study of high-grade serous ovarian cancer treatment subgroups. Study in general: Mean per sample: about 14,000 reads, some 7,500 unique TCR beta rearrangements. General study findings and limits: Repertoire similarity ranged about 0.095 to 0.8 between tumors of one patient. Clonal relatedness tracked neoantigen level, and by trend copy number and mutation load.

Tumor tissue was taken before any definitive surgery or chemotherapy was given. Clones were sequenced by immunoSEQ multiplex PCR, and TCRdb holds only the in-frame ones, with some missing. The top ten clones hold about 11% of a sample with 4,700 or so clones, roughly two thirds of them seen once. CDR1 and CDR2 (germline): SGHTA, FQGNSA. CDR3 length: 14 amino acids. V gave up 1 base and J gave up 4 bases, with 10 bases separating them. Source material: tumor tissue. The receptor's source is a human donor with high-grade serous ovarian cancer. The V and J genes are TRBV7-2 and TRBJ1-2; no definite D call. The CDR3 loop is CASSLGSAAYGYTF. In nucleotides, the CDR3 is TGTGCCAGCAGCTTAGGGAGCGCGGCCTATGGCTACACCTTC.